Below, 9 T cell receptor beta chains from the same sample are listed, as sequenced in a study of technical replicates of blood from several donors. TCRdb's copy holds only in-frame clones and misses some; the assay was immunoSEQ multiplex PCR. The data show around 92,000 clones, with approximately 96% seen just once and 0.2% to 0.25% held by the top ten. The sample taken for sequencing was T cells isolated from PBMCs. These receptors came from a human donor in good health.

The chain links TRBV19 to TRBJ2-7, with a tentative D call TRBD1 (6 bases). In germline, CDR1 is LNHDA, CDR2 SQIVND (reference sequence). Trimming took 5 bases from V and 2 from J, leaving 16 bases between them. The CDR3 extends over 15 amino acids. The CDR3 DNA is TGTGCCAGTAGTTCGGGACATCCTCCCCCCTACGAGCAGTACTTC. Its protein is CASSSGHPPPYEQYF.

The rearrangement links TRBV5-4 to TRBJ2-3; D is perhaps TRBD1 (6 bases). This CDR3 has 16 amino acids. The ends were cut back, 3 bases at V and 0 bases at J, with 14 bases in the middle. CDR1 and CDR2 from the germline V gene are SGHNT and YYREEE (reference sequence). The CDR3 sequence is CASSSGGGTSTDTQYF. CDR3 sequence (DNA): TGTGCCAGCAGCTCGGGTGGGGGCACTAGCACAGATACGCAGTATTTT.

DNA for the CDR3: TGCAGTGCTAGCCCGGGGGAGACCCAGTACTTC. As protein: CSASPGETQYF. The J gene is TRBJ2-5, the V gene TRBV20-1; tentatively, D is TRBD2 (5 bases). Germline values: CDR1 DFQATT, CDR2 SNEGSKA (reference sequence). V was cut by 3 bases and J by 5 bases, with 7 bases left in between. The CDR3 covers 11 residues.

The chain uses TRBV9 and TRBJ2-7; TRBD2 matches 7 bases. Looked up from germline, CDR1 is SGDLS and CDR2 is YYNGEE. This CDR3 has 16 residues. Unmatched junction bases numbered 14, after V lost 2 bases and J lost 6 bases. The CDR3 bases are TGTGCCAGCAGCGTCCACCCAATGGAGGGCGGGGGCGAGCAGTACTTC. Encoded protein: CASSVHPMEGGGEQYF.

This chain joins TRBV7-3 and TRBJ1-1, with D tentatively TRBD1 (5 bases). The CDR3 sequence is 13 residues long. Germline CDR1 SGHTA, CDR2 FQGTGA. The V and J ends lost 4 bases and 2 bases respectively, with 8 bases between them. CDR3 coding DNA: TGTGCCAGCAGCTCCGACAGTAACACTGAAGCTTTCTTT. Residues: CASSSDSNTEAFF.

The genes are TRBV6-5 and TRBJ1-2, with a possible D match to TRBD1 (5 bases). The length of the CDR3 is 16 residues. Germline V gene data show CDR1 as MNHEY and CDR2 as SVGAGI. Trimming removed 2 bases at V and 5 bases at J, with 18 bases between. CDR3 region: CASSYGGVGDGYGYTF. In DNA form, the CDR3 reads TGTGCCAGCAGTTACGGGGGGGTGGGCGACGGATATGGCTACACCTTC.

This clone has more than one count but fewer than ten. The genes are TRBV4-1 and TRBJ1-5; tentative D call: TRBD1 (5 bases). This CDR3 spans 14 amino acids. Trimming left V 6 bases short and J 3 bases short, with 12 bases between. The germline V gene has CDR1 MGHRA and CDR2 YSYEKL. The CDR3 nucleotides are TGCGCCAGCAGACCTACAGGTTTCAATCAGCCCCAGCATTTT. Amino acids: CASRPTGFNQPQHF.

V usage is TRBV4-1 and J usage is TRBJ2-7; the match to TRBD1 covers 7 bases. V lost 0 bases and J lost 1; bases outside the gene matches: 12. Germline CDR1 is MGHRA and CDR2 is YSYEKL. The CDR3 length is 18 residues. The CDR3 spells CASSQEGTRRTGSYEQYF. The CDR3 nucleotides read TGCGCCAGCAGCCAAGAAGGGACCCGACGGACAGGTTCCTACGAGCAGTACTTC.

This chain connects TRBV7-9 to TRBJ2-6; D gene uncertain. The ends were cut back, 7 bases at V and 1 base at J, with 8 bases in the middle. The germline gives CDR1 SEHNR, CDR2 FQNEAQ (reference sequence). The CDR3 covers 14 residues. In DNA form, the CDR3 reads TGTGCCAGCACCCCAGGTTCTGGGGCCAACGTCCTGACTTTC. Its protein product is CASTPGSGANVLTF.